This TCR beta chain was retrieved from a study of cytomegalovirus exposure and HLA in healthy donors. Study-wide context: Earlier results showed some 120 million unique TCR beta sequences derived from 150 million to 200 million T cells.

Regarding this clone: Its matching antigen is unknown.

13 Jbeta primers and 60 Vbeta primers were used for the PCR. TCRdb keeps only in-frame clones here, not all; method: immunoSEQ multiplex PCR. The sample lists around 160,000 clones; roughly 87% were seen once. Regarding the study as a whole: The study assumed roughly uniform donor sequencing depth for presence/absence analyses. In a later analysis, across HLA loci, associated TCR counts were highest for DRB1, lowest for HLA-C.

The J segment lost 6 bases and the V segment lost 1 base, leaving 6 bases of the junction unmatched. The CDR3 sequence is 16 residues long. Looked up from germline, CDR1 is SGHNT and CDR2 is YENEEA. The chain joins TRBV11-3 to TRBJ2-2; 9 nucleotides align to TRBD1. Input material: PBMCs. The sequence was obtained from a man aged 45-60 years in good health and CMV-seropositive. The CDR3 DNA follows: TGTGCCAGCAGCTTAGTCGGGACAGGGTTCGCCGGGGAGCTGTTTTTT. It codes for CASSLVGTGFAGELFF.